This T cell receptor (beta chain) emerged from a study of T cells after yellow fever vaccination. A process of 5'RACE template switching, which added a universal primer site and UMIs, was used to make TCR cDNA. TCRdb passed the 5' RACE reads through MiXCR, listing each CDR3 protein once. The profile shows tens of thousands of distinct CDR3 sequences, 4.5% to 7.5% of them singletons. Germline lookup yields CDR1 SGHRS and CDR2 YFSETQ. This CDR3 comprises 14 residues. Losses at the gene ends were 4 bases for V and 5 bases for J; bases not matched to a gene: 4. Study results and caveats: FACS-sorted repertoires could harbor abundant contaminating bulk-population clonotypes.

At least ten counts were recorded for this clonotype. The antigen remains undetermined. J is TRBJ1-5 and V is TRBV5-1; TRBD1 agrees at 9 bases. The source is a man between 18 and 29 years old who received the YFV17D yellow fever vaccine. Sample: CD4+ T cells sorted from PBMCs, taken approximately 15 days after the first yellow fever vaccination. As DNA, the CDR3 is TGCGCCAGCAGCGCAGGGACAGGGCATCAGCCCCAGCATTTT. Its protein is CASSAGTGHQPQHF.